This T cell receptor (beta chain) was captured in a study of cytomegalovirus exposure and HLA in healthy donors. Study observations and caveats: In vitro confirmation showed a few CMV-associated chains to be CMV antigen specific. Some V segments, TRBV6-2 and TRBV6-3 among them, were indistinguishable and were therefore excluded.

The CDR3 sequence is 17 residues long. Germline V gene lookup returns CDR1 SGHTA and CDR2 FQGTGA. V gave up 5 bases and J gave up 1 base; unmatched junction bases: 10. This cohort consisted of healthy bone marrow donors. With regard to this clone: What it binds is not known.

Amplification used 60 Vbeta primers and 13 Jbeta primers. TCRdb's table, derived via immunoSEQ multiplex PCR, lists solely in-frame clones and lacks some. The repertoire holds some 140,000 clones, with approximately 79% as singletons. The sequence was collected from a woman in her fifties or sixties in good health and CMV-seropositive. The sample taken for sequencing was PBMCs. The V call is TRBV7-3, the J call TRBJ2-1; 8 nucleotides agree with TRBD2. The CDR3: CASSPIRGLGSYNEQFF. The CDR3, as DNA: TGTGCCAGCAGCCCTATAAGGGGACTAGGGTCCTACAATGAGCAGTTCTTC. Combining the CDR3 with reference TRBV7-3 and TRBJ2-1 gives the whole variable domain GAGVSQTPSNKVTEKGKYVELRCDPISGHTALYWYRQSLGQGPEFLIYFQGTGAADDSGLPNDRFFAVRPEGSVSTLKIQRTERGDSAVYLCASSPIRGLGSYNEQFFGPGTRLTVL.